The 27 T cell receptor beta chains presented below share a single source sample, sequenced in a study of T-cell memory formation after mild COVID-19. TCRdb re-called the 5' RACE reads with MiXCR, one entry per CDR3 protein. This sample carries 450,000 to 650,000 distinct CDR3 sequences, around 17% of them seen once, and the ten largest clones take around 13%. Input material: PBMCs or a T cell subset sorted from them (not recorded which). The receptors shown here come from an adult woman who had mild COVID-19 (a few samples of this study predate the infection). Cell type and time point are not known.

This chain uses TRBV27 with TRBJ2-1, with TRBD2 as a possible D gene (6 bases). The ends were cut back, 7 bases at V and 2 bases at J, with 18 bases in the middle. The CDR3 consists of 16 residues. The V gene's germline CDR1 is MNHEY and CDR2 SMNVEV (reference sequence). Written as DNA, the CDR3 is TGTGCCAGCATCTCTACGCCGGGGGTTGCCTACAATGAGCAGTTCTTC. Amino acids: CASISTPGVAYNEQFF.

J is TRBJ2-7 and V is TRBV7-9, with TRBD1 matching over 10 bases. Germline CDR1 SEHNR, CDR2 FQNEAQ (reference sequence). This CDR3 spans 14 amino acids. Germline trimming cut 6 bases from V and 6 bases from J; bases unmatched to any gene: 8. For the CDR3, the DNA is TGTGCCAGCAGACTATCCGGGACAGGGGTCGAGCAGTACTTC. This sequence encodes CASRLSGTGVEQYF.

This clonotype was counted a few times. The chain carries TRBV12-3 or TRBV12-4 and TRBJ1-1; D is perhaps TRBD1 (6 bases). This CDR3 is built from 16 residues. The ends were cut back, 7 bases at V and 3 bases at J, with 21 bases in the middle. In nucleotides, the CDR3 is TGTGCCAGCATGGGGGGCCACCTCCTTAAGGACACTGAAGCTTTCTTT. It codes for CASMGGHLLKDTEAFF.

The rearrangement uses TRBV4-1 and TRBJ1-5; tentative D call: TRBD1 (6 bases). The CDR3 runs 16 residues. Germline-derived CDR1 and CDR2 are MGHRA and YSYEKL. V was cut by 0 bases and J by 9 bases, with 18 bases left in between. Here the CDR3 DNA reads TGCGCCAGCAGCCAAGATATTGGGGGCGGCACAGGGCCCCAGCATTTT. Its translation is CASSQDIGGGTGPQHF.

The chain employs TRBV5-5 and TRBJ1-1, with D unresolved. The CDR3 extends over 12 amino acids. V was pared by 6 bases and J by 8 bases, with 14 bases between. Germline values: CDR1 SGHKS, CDR2 YYEKEE (reference sequence). CDR3 loop: CASTSEGLEAFF. The CDR3 bases are TGTGCCAGCACCTCAGAGGGTCTAGAAGCTTTCTTT.

J is TRBJ2-1 and V is TRBV7-8; D possibly uses TRBD1 or TRBD2 (5 bases each). The ends were cut back, 5 bases at V and 6 bases at J, with 17 bases in the middle. The germline V gene has CDR1 SGHVS and CDR2 FQNEAQ. There are 15 residues in the CDR3. The CDR3 loop is CASSLRLGVGNEQFF. The CDR3 DNA reads TGTGCCAGCAGCCTCCGCCTGGGGGTCGGCAATGAGCAGTTCTTC.

This clonotype was seen repeatedly, ten times or more. The chain combines TRBV7-9 with TRBJ2-4; D call uncertain. CDR1 and CDR2 (germline): SEHNR, FQNEAQ (reference sequence). The CDR3 consists of 12 residues. Trimming pared 3 bases from V and 7 bases from J, leaving 7 bases between. Here the CDR3 reads CASSFGENIQYF. CDR3 nucleotides: TGTGCCAGCAGCTTTGGAGAGAACATTCAGTACTTC.

This clonotype has just a few counts. The V call is TRBV12-3 or TRBV12-4, the J call TRBJ2-6, with unresolved D. V lost 6 bases and J lost 1, with 10 bases in between. CDR3 length equals 15 residues. The CDR3 spells CASRPQLSGANVLTF. CDR3 nucleotides: TGTGCCAGCAGGCCCCAGCTATCTGGGGCCAACGTCCTGACTTTC.

J is TRBJ2-3 and V is TRBV7-9; possibly TRBD2 for D (6 bases). Germline CDR1 SEHNR, CDR2 FQNEAQ (reference sequence). The germline V and J ends were trimmed by 3 bases and 2 bases, with 12 bases remaining between them. The CDR3 consists of 15 residues. CDR3 sequence (DNA): TGTGCCAGCAGCTTGGTCGGGGAGGTCACAGATACGCAGTATTTT. This encodes CASSLVGEVTDTQYF.

This clonotype was recorded many times. The CDR3 nucleotides read TGTGCCAGCAGCTTTCACTACAATGAGCAGTTCTTC. The encoded protein is CASSFHYNEQFF. The V and J genes are TRBV5-4 and TRBJ2-1, with D hard to call. V was shortened by 2 bases and J by 3 bases, with 3 bases between the two germline ends. This CDR3 contains 12 residues. Looked up from germline, CDR1 is SGHNT and CDR2 is YYREEE (reference sequence).

The rearrangement joins TRBV27 to TRBJ2-2, with D perhaps TRBD2 (5 bases). Germline V gene data show CDR1 as MNHEY and CDR2 as SMNVEV (reference sequence). V was cut by 3 bases and J by 7 bases, with 15 bases left in between. The CDR3 length is 15 residues. The CDR3: CASSFRDLPGGELFF. The CDR3 nucleotides are TGTGCCAGCAGTTTTCGGGATCTTCCAGGCGGGGAGCTGTTTTTT.

The chain links TRBV20-1 to TRBJ2-3, with D possibly matching TRBD1 (5 bases). The length of the CDR3 is 15 residues. The germline V gene encodes CDR1 DFQATT and CDR2 SNEGSKA (reference sequence). V was trimmed by 0 bases and J by 2 bases, leaving 12 bases between them. As DNA, the CDR3 is TGCAGTGCTAGAGATCCCCCAGGGTCCACAGATACGCAGTATTTT. Translation: CSARDPPGSTDTQYF.

Here the CDR3 DNA reads TGCAGTGCTAGGACTAGCGGGGCGAGCTCCTACAATGAGCAGTTCTTC. Translating gives CSARTSGASSYNEQFF. This chain joins TRBV20-1 and TRBJ2-1; 11 nucleotides align to TRBD2. The CDR3 is made up of 16 amino acids. Germline CDR1 DFQATT, CDR2 SNEGSKA (reference sequence). J was trimmed by 0 bases and V by 3 bases; bases with no gene match: 4.

The chain uses TRBV5-5 and TRBJ1-2; a possible D gene is TRBD1 (6 bases). Germline values: CDR1 SGHKS, CDR2 YYEKEE (reference sequence). Trimming took 0 bases from V and 8 from J, leaving 14 bases between them. This CDR3 is built from 14 residues. In DNA, the CDR3 is TGTGCCAGCAGCTTGGGTAGCATCCAGGGGGGCTACACCTTC. Translating gives CASSLGSIQGGYTF.

This clonotype turned up a few times. The chain joins TRBV9 to TRBJ2-1; maybe TRBD2 (6 bases). CDR1 and CDR2 from the germline V gene are SGDLS and YYNGEE. Trimming pared 0 bases from V and 3 bases from J, leaving 13 bases between. This CDR3 region has 16 residues. This CDR3 is CASSVELAGYYNEQFF. CDR3 DNA sequence: TGTGCCAGCAGCGTAGAACTGGCGGGATACTACAATGAGCAGTTCTTC.

J is TRBJ1-2 and V is TRBV18, with D maybe TRBD1 (5 bases). V lost 2 bases, J lost 3 bases, and 7 bases lay in between. The CDR3 runs 13 residues. The germline CDR1 and CDR2 sequences are KGHSH and LQKENI. The DNA of the CDR3 is TGTGCCAGCTCACCAGCCAGGGACTATGGCTACACCTTC. Its protein product is CASSPARDYGYTF.

This clonotype was observed a handful of times. The chain employs TRBV20-1 and TRBJ2-3, with D perhaps given as TRBD1 or TRBD2 (5 bases each). V was pared by 1 base and J by 2 bases, with 13 bases between. This CDR3 is built from 15 residues. From germline, CDR1 is DFQATT and CDR2 SNEGSKA (reference sequence). CDR3 nucleotide sequence: TGCAGTGCTAGAGGGAGTACGGGGCCCACAGATACGCAGTATTTT. Translating it yields CSARGSTGPTDTQYF.

This clonotype turned up a few times. The chain recombines TRBV6-2 or TRBV6-3 with TRBJ2-4; TRBD2 might be the D (5 bases). The CDR3 sequence is 16 residues long. Germline-derived CDR1 and CDR2 are MNHEY and SVGEGT. V lost 2 bases and J lost 2, with 13 bases in between. The CDR3 coding sequence is TGTGCCAGCAGTTACAAAGGCGGGCGGACCAAAAACATTCAGTACTTC. Its protein product is CASSYKGGRTKNIQYF.

This clonotype was picked up a small number of times. The genes are TRBV5-4 and TRBJ1-6; 7 nucleotides align to TRBD1. The J segment lost 6 bases and the V segment lost 0 bases, leaving 3 bases of the junction unmatched. The CDR3 sequence is 15 residues long. Germline lookup yields CDR1 SGHNT and CDR2 YYREEE (reference sequence). The CDR3 protein is CASSLDTGANSPLHF. CDR3 bases: TGTGCCAGCAGCTTGGATACAGGGGCTAATTCACCCCTCCACTTT.

This clonotype occurred a few times. The chain joins TRBV5-1 to TRBJ1-1; no reliable D call. Trimming took off 5 bases at V and 6 bases at J, with 17 bases between the two ends. Germline loops: CDR1 SGHRS, CDR2 YFSETQ. The CDR3 has 14 residues. CDR3 sequence reads: CASRAGEGRPEAFF. CDR3 bases: TGCGCCAGCAGAGCCGGCGAAGGTCGTCCTGAAGCTTTCTTT.

In this sample, this clonotype turned up a few times. This rearrangement joins TRBV3-1 to TRBJ2-4, with D perhaps TRBD1 or TRBD2 (5 bases each). The CDR3 has 14 residues. Germline-derived CDR1 and CDR2 are LGHDT and YNNKEL (reference sequence). V lost 0 bases and J 7 bases, leaving 10 bases between the germline ends. The CDR3 DNA reads TGTGCCAGCAGCCAAGATGAGGGGTCGAACATTCAGTACTTC. Residues: CASSQDEGSNIQYF.

This clonotype has ten or more counts. This sequence joins TRBV20-1 and TRBJ2-1; 11 nucleotides line up with TRBD2. The trim removed 0 bases at V and 0 bases at J, leaving 13 bases unmatched. The CDR3 runs to 20 residues. From germline, CDR1 is DFQATT and CDR2 SNEGSKA (reference sequence). Here the CDR3 reads CSARDASGRTQSFSYNEQFF. The CDR3 DNA sequence: TGCAGTGCTAGAGACGCTAGCGGGAGGACCCAGAGCTTCTCCTACAATGAGCAGTTCTTC.

The table lists this clonotype with a few counts. The V call is TRBV5-4, the J call TRBJ2-3, with a possible D match to TRBD2 (6 bases). There are 15 residues in the CDR3. Trimming left V 4 bases short and J 4 bases short, with 16 bases between. Germline CDR1 SGHNT, CDR2 YYREEE (reference sequence). The CDR3 here is CASSPGTSRADTQYF. CDR3 sequence (DNA): TGTGCCAGCAGCCCAGGGACTTCTAGGGCAGATACGCAGTATTTT.

The chain joins TRBV2 to TRBJ2-3, with D perhaps TRBD1 (6 bases). The CDR3 spans 16 residues. The germline V gene has CDR1 SNHLY and CDR2 FYNNEI. V lost 6 bases, J lost 2 bases, and 18 bases lay in between. The CDR3 coding sequence is TGTGCCAGCAGCGAGGGATCCGGGACAAACACAGATACGCAGTATTTT. This gives the protein CASSEGSGTNTDTQYF.

CDR3 region: CASSQAQEQYF. As DNA, the CDR3 is TGTGCCAGCAGCCAAGCACAGGAGCAGTACTTC. The chain links TRBV3-1 to TRBJ2-7; D is unresolved. V lost 1 base and J 7 bases, leaving 5 bases between the germline ends. This CDR3 is built from 11 residues. Germline CDR1 is LGHDT and CDR2 is YNNKEL (reference sequence).

V is TRBV10-1 and J is TRBJ1-6, with D unclear. Germline CDR1 and CDR2: WNHNN and SYGVQD (reference sequence). The germline V and J ends were trimmed by 7 bases and 7 bases, with 20 bases remaining between them. The CDR3 has 16 residues. The CDR3 is CASMREREGGNSPLHF. In DNA form, the CDR3 reads TGCGCCAGCATGAGAGAAAGGGAGGGTGGCAATTCACCCCTCCACTTT.

V is TRBV9 and J is TRBJ2-3; 10 nucleotides match TRBD2. J lost 5 bases, V lost 3 bases, and 3 bases had no gene match. The CDR3 has 14 amino acids. Germline V CDR1 and CDR2: SGDLS, YYNGEE. CDR3 amino acids: CASSALAGEDTQYF. The CDR3 coding sequence is TGTGCCAGCAGCGCCCTAGCGGGAGAAGATACGCAGTATTTT.